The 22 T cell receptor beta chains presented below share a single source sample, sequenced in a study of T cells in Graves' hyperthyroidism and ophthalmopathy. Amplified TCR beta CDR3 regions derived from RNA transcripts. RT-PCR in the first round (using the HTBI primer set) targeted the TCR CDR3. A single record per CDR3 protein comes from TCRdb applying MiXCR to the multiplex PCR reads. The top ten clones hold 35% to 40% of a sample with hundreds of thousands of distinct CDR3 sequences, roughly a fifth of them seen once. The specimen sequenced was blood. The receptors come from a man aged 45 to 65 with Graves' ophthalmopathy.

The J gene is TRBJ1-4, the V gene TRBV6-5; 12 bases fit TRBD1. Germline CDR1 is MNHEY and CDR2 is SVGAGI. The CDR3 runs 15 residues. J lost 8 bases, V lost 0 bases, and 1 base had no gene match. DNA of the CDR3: TGTGCCAGCAGTTACTCGGGGACAGGGGGCGAAAAACTGTTTTTT. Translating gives CASSYSGTGGEKLFF.

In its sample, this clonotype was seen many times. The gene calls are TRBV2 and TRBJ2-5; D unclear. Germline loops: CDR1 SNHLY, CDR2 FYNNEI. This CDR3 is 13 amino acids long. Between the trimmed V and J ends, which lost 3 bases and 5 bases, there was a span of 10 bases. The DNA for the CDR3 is TGTGCCAGCAGTGATTCCCTCTGGGAGACCCAGTACTTC. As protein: CASSDSLWETQYF.

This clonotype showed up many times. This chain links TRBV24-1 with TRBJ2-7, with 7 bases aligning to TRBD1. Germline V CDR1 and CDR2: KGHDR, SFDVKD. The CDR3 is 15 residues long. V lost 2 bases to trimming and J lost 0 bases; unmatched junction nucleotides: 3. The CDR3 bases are TGTGCCACCAGTGATTCGGGACAGATCTCCTACGAGCAGTACTTC. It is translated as CATSDSGQISYEQYF.

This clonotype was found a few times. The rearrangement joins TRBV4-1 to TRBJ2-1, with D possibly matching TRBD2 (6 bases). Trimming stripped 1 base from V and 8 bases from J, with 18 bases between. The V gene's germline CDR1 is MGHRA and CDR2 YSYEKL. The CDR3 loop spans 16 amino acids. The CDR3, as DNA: TGCGCCAGCAGCCAAGCTACAGATTACACGGGAGATGAGCAGTTCTTC. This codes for CASSQATDYTGDEQFF.

CDR3 nucleotide sequence: TGTGCCAGCGGCAGGGGTAGCGGGAAGGATGAGCAGTTCTTC. Its translation: CASGRGSGKDEQFF. The chain joins TRBV6-1 to TRBJ2-1; 8 bases are shared with TRBD2. Germline V gene data show CDR1 as MNHNS and CDR2 as SASEGT. The CDR3 contains 14 residues. V lost 8 bases and J lost 8; bases outside the gene matches: 11.

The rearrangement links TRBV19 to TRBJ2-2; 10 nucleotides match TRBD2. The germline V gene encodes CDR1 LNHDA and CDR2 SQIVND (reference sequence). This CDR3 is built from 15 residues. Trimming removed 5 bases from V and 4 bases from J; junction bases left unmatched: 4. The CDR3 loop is CASSSGLASTGELFF. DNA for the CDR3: TGTGCCAGTAGTTCGGGACTAGCGAGCACCGGGGAGCTGTTTTTT.

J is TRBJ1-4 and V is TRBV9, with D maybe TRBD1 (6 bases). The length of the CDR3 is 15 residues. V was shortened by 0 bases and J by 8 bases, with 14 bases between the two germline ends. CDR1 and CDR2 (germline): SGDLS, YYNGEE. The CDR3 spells CASSVGGRDAEKLFF. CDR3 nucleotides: TGTGCCAGCAGCGTAGGGGGGCGGGACGCAGAAAAACTGTTTTTT. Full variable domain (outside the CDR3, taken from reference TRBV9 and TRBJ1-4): DSGVTQTPKHLITATGQRVTLRCSPRSGDLSVYWYQQSLDQGLQFLIQYYNGEERAKGNILERFSAQQFPDLHSELNLSSLELGDSALYFCASSVGGRDAEKLFFGSGTQLSVL.

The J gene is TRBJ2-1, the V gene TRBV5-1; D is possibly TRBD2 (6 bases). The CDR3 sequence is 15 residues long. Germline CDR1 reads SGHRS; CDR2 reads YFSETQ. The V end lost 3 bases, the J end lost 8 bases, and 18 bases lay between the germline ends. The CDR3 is CASSSGTQRVDEQFF. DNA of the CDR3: TGCGCCAGCAGCTCCGGGACTCAGAGGGTCGATGAGCAGTTCTTC.

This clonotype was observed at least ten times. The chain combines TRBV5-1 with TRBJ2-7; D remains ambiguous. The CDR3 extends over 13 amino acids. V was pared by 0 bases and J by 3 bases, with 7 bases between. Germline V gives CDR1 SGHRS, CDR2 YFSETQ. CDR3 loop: CASSLAADYEQYF. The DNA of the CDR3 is TGCGCCAGCAGCTTGGCGGCGGACTACGAGCAGTACTTC.

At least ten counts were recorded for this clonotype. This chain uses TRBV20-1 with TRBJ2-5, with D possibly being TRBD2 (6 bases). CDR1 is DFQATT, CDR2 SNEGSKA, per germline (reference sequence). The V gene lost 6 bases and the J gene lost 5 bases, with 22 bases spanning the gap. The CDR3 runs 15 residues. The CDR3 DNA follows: TGCAGTGCACAGCAGGGCGGCGGGACTCGGGAGACCCAGTACTTC. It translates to CSAQQGGGTRETQYF.

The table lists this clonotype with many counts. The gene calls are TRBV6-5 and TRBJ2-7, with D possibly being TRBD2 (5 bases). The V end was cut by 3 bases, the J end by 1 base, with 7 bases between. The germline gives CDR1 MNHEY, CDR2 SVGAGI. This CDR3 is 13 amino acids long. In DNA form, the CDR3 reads TGTGCCAGCAGTTATGCGGGTTCCTACGAGCAGTACTTC. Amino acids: CASSYAGSYEQYF.

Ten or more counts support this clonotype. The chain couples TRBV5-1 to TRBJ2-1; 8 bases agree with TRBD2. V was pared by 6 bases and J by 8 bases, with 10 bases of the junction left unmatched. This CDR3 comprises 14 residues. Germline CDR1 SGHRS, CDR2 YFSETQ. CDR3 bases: TGCGCCAGCACGGTTGGGACTAGTAAAGATGAGCAGTTCTTC. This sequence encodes CASTVGTSKDEQFF.

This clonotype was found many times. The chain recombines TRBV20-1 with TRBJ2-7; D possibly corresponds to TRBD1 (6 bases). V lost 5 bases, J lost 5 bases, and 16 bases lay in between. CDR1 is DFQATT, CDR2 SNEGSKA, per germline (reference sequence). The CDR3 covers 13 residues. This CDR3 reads CSALRQDRHEQYF. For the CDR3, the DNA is TGCAGTGCTTTAAGACAGGATAGGCACGAGCAGTACTTC.

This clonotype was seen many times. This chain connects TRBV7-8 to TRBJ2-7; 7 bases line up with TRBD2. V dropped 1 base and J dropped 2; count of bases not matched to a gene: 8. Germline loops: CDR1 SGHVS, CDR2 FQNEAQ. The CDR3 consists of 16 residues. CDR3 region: CASSLVPSGGAYEQYF. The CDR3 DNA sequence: TGTGCCAGCAGCTTAGTTCCTAGCGGAGGGGCCTACGAGCAGTACTTC.

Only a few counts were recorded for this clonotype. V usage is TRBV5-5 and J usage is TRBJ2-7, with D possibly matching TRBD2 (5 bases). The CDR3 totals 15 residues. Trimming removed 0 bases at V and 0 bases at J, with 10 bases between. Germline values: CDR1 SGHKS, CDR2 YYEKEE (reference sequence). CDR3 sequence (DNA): TGTGCCAGCAGCTTGGACGGGGTCTACTCCTACGAGCAGTACTTC. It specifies CASSLDGVYSYEQYF.

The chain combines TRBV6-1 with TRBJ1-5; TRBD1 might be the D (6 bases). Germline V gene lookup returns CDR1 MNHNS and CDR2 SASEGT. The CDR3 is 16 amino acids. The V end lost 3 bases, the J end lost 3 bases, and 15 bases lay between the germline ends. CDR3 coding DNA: TGTGCCAGCAGTGAGATGGACAGAAGGGACAATCAGCCCCAGCATTTT. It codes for CASSEMDRRDNQPQHF.

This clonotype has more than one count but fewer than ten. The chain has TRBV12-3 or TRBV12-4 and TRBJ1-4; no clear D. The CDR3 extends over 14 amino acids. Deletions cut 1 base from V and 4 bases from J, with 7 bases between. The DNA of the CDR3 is TGTGCCAGCAGTTTAGGACGGGTTAATGAAAAACTGTTTTTT. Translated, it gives CASSLGRVNEKLFF.

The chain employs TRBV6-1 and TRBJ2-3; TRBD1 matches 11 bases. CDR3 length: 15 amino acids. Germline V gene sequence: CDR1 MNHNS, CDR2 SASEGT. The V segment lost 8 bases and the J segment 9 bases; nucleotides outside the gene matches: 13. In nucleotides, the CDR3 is TGTGCCAGCCGAAGGAGGACAGGGGGCCGAGACACGCAGTATTTT. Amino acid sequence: CASRRRTGGRDTQYF.

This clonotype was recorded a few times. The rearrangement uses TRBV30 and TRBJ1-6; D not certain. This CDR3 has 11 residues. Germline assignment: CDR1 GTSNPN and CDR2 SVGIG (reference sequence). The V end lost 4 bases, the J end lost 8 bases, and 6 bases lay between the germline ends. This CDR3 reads CAWNRDSPLHF. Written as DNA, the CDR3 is TGTGCCTGGAATCGGGATTCACCCCTCCACTTT.

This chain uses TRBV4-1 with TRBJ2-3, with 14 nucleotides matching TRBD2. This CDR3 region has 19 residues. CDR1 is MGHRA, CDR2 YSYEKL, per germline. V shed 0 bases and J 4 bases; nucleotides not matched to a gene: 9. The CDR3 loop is CASSQDFGGTSGSPDTQYF. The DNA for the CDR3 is TGCGCCAGCAGCCAAGATTTCGGGGGGACTAGCGGGAGTCCAGATACGCAGTATTTT.

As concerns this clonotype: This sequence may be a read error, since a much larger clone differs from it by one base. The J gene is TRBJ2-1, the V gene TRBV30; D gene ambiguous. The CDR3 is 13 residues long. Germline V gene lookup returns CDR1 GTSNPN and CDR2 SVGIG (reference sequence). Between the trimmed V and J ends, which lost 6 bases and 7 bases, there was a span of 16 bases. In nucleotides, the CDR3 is TGTGCCTGTCCCCGGGCCGGGTTGAATGAGCAGTTCTTC. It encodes CACPRAGLNEQFF.

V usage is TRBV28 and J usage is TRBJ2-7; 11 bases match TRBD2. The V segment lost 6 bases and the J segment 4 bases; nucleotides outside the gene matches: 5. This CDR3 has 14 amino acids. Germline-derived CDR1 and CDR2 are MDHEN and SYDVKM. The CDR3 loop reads CASRPTSGIYEQYF. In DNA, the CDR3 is TGTGCCAGCAGACCGACTAGCGGGATATACGAGCAGTACTTC.